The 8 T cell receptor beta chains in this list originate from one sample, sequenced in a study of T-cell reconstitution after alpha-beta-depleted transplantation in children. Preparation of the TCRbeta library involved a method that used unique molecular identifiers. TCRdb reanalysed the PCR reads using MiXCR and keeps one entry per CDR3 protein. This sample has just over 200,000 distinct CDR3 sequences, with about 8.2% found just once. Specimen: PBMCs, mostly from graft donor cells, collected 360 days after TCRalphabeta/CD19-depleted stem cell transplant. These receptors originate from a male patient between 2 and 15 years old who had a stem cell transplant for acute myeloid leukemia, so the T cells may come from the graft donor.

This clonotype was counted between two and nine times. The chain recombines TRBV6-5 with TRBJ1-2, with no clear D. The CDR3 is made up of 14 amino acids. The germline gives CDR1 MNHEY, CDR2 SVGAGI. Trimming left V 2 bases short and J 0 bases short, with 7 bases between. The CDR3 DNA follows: TGTGCCAGCAGTTACGGACGGGCTAACTATGGCTACACCTTC. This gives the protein CASSYGRANYGYTF.

CDR3 in amino acids: CASRQEFSYEQYF. Here the CDR3 DNA reads TGTGCCAGCAGGCAGGAGTTTTCCTACGAGCAGTACTTC. V gene TRBV2 combines with J gene TRBJ2-7; D call uncertain. CDR1 and CDR2 (germline): SNHLY, FYNNEI. V gave up 6 bases and J gave up 1 base, with 10 bases separating them. The CDR3 contains 13 residues.

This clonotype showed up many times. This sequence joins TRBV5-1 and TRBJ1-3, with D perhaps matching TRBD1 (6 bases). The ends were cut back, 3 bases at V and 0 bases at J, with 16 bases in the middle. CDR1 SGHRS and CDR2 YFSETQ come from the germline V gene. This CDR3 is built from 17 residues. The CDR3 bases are TGCGCCAGCAGCTACTCAGGGGATTACCGCTCTGGAAACACCATATATTTT. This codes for CASSYSGDYRSGNTIYF. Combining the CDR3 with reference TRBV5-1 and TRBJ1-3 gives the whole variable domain KAGVTQTPRYLIKTRGQQVTLSCSPISGHRSVSWYQQTPGQGLQFLFEYFSETQRNKGNFPGRFSGRQFSNSRSEMNVSTLELGDSALYLCASSYSGDYRSGNTIYFGEGSWLTVV.

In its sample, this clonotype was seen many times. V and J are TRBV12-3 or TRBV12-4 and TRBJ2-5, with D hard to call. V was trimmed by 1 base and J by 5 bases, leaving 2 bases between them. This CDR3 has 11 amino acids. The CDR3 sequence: CASSLDETQYF. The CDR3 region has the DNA TGTGCCAGCAGTTTAGACGAGACCCAGTACTTC.

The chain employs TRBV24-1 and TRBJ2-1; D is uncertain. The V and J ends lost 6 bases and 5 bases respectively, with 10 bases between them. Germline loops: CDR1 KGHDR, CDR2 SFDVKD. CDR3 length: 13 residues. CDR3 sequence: CATSNSVNNEQFF. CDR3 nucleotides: TGTGCCACCAGTAATTCGGTGAACAATGAGCAGTTCTTC.

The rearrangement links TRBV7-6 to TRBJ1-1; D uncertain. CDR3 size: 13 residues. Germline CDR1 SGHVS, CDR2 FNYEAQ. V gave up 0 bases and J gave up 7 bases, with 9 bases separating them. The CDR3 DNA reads TGTGCCAGCAGCTTAGCGGCGGGGATTGAAGCTTTCTTT. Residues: CASSLAAGIEAFF.

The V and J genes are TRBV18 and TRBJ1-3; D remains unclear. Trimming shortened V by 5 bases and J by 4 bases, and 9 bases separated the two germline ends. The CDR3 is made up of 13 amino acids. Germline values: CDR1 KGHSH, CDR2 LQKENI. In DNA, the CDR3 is TGTGCCAGCTCAACGAGCGACGGAAACACCATATATTTT. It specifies CASSTSDGNTIYF.

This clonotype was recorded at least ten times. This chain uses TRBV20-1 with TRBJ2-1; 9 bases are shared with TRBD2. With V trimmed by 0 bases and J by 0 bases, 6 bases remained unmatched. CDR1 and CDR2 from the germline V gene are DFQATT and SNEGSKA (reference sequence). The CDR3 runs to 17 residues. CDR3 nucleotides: TGCAGTGCTAGAGATCCGAGTAGCGGGAGCTCCTACAATGAGCAGTTCTTC. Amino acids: CSARDPSSGSSYNEQFF.